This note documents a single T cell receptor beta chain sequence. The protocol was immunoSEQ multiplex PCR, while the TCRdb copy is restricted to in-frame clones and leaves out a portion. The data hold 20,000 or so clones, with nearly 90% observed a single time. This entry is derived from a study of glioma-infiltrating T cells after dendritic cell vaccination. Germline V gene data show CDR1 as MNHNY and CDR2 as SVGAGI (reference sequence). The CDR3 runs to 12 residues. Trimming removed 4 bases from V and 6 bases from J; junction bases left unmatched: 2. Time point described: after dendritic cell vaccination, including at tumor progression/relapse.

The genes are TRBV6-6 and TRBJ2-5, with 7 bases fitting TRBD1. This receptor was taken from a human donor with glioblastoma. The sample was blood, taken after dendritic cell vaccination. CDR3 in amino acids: CASSLGQKTQYF. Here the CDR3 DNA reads TGTGCCAGCAGTTTGGGACAGAAGACCCAGTACTTC.